This T cell receptor (beta chain) emerged from a study of CD8 T cells in ankylosing spondylitis (dated 2017 in TCRdb). Turning to the overall study: The study set out to find disease-linked TCR variants by profiling T cell receptor beta repertoires in ankylosing spondylitis patients and healthy donors. The full study cohort was made up of 25 ankylosing spondylitis patients and about a hundred healthy donors. Samples of peripheral blood were taken, and for ankylosing spondylitis patients, synovial fluid was collected as well. General conclusions and limits of the study: Blood from ankylosing spondylitis patients appeared to be characterized by a TCR beta motif made up of seven or eight highly homologous amino acid variants. Significant enrichment of the disease-linked clones was reported in matched synovial fluid samples from ankylosing spondylitis patients. Some motif variants were previously reported in synovial fluid and blood of reactive arthritis patients, suggesting common disease-initiation mechanisms. A CD8+ phenotype was shown by the disease-linked clones, which were found at relatively low frequencies in peripheral blood.

CDR1 SGHRS and CDR2 YFSETQ were looked up in the germline V gene. V is clipped by 3 bases and J by 2 bases, and the sequence between their germline boundaries is 15 bases long. The CDR3 spans 15 residues, from the cysteine through the phenylalanine. Only CDR3 DNA is held: 45 bases, read in frame from base 1. The sequencer was an Illumina HiSeq 2500. TCR beta libraries were prepared by quantitative 5'-RACE with molecular barcodes. Regarding the original processing steps: Disease-linked TCR variants were identified with a new computational method built on a probabilistic model of VDJ rearrangement. TCRdb trimmed the raw reads at Q25, called clones with MiXCR and kept productive beta chains. Rows matching on CDR3 protein sequence are summarized as one entry with the most common DNA and genes. TCRdb, rather than the study authors, made the V and J calls. Here the sample has about 460,000 distinct CDR3 sequences; roughly 5.2% occur a single time. Jointly, the top ten make up approximately 3.5% of the sample.

This clonotype was counted ten times or more. Its antigen is currently not known. No much larger clone exists at a distance of one base, and base qualities are not known. The receptor comes from a male donor with ankylosing spondylitis. Recombination linked TRBV5-1 to TRBJ2-7; the D assignment is uncertain and may be TRBD1 or TRBD2, with 6 bases supporting each. The specimen sequenced was blood, either unsorted or a sorted T cell fraction (not recorded which). CDR3 sequence: CASSSDPGAPYEQYF. The DNA is as follows: TGCGCCAGCAGCTCGGACCCGGGGGCCCCCTACGAGCAGTACTTC.